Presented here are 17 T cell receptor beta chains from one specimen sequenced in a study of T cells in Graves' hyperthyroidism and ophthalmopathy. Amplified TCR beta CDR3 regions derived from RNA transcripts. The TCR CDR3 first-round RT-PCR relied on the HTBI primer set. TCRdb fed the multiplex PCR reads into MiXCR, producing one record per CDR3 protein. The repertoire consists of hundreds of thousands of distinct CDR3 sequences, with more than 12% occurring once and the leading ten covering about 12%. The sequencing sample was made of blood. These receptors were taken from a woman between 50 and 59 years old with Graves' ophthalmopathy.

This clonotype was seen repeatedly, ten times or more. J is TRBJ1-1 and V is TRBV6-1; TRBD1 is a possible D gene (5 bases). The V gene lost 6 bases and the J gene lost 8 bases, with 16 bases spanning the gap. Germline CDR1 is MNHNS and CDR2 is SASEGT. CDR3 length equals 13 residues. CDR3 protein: CASSITGTDEAFF. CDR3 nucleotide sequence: TGTGCCAGCAGCATTACCGGGACTGACGAAGCTTTCTTT.

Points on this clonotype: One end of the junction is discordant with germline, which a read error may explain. The CDR3 DNA is TGTGCCAGCAGTCATCCGGGACAGGGGACTTACGGGCAGTACTTC. It codes for CASSHPGQGTYGQYF. This chain links TRBV12-3 or TRBV12-4 with TRBJ2-7; TRBD1 aligns across 10 bases. The CDR3 loop spans 15 amino acids.

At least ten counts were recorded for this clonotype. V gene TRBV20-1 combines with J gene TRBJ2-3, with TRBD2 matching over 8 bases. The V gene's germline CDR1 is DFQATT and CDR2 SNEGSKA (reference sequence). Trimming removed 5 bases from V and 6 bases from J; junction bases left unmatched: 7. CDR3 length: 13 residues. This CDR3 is CSAQGLEDDTQYF. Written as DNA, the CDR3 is TGCAGTGCTCAGGGACTAGAAGACGATACGCAGTATTTT.

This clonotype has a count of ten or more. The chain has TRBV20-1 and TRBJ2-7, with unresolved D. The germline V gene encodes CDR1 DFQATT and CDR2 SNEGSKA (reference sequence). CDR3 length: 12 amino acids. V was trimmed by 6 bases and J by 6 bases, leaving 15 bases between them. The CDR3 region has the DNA TGCAGTGCCCCCCGCGTGGTTGGCGAGCAGTACTTC. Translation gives CSAPRVVGEQYF.

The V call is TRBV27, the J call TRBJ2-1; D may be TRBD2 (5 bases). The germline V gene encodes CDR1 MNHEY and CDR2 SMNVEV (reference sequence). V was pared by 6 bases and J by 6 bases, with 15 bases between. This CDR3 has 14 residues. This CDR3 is CASRFGGPGNEQFF. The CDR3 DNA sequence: TGTGCCAGCAGATTCGGAGGACCCGGCAATGAGCAGTTCTTC.

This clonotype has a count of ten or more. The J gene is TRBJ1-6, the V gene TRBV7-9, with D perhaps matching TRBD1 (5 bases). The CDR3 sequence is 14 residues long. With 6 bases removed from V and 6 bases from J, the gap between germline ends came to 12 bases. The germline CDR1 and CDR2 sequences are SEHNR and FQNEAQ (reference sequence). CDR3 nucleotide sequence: TGTGCCAGCAGACAGGACGGAATTAATTCACCCCTCCACTTT. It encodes CASRQDGINSPLHF.

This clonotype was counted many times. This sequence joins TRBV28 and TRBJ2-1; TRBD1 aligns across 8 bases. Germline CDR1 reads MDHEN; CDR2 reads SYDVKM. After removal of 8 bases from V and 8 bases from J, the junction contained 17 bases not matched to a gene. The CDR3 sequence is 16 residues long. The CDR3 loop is CASRLPGQVRRDEQFF. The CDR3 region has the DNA TGTGCCAGCCGGCTCCCGGGACAGGTCCGCCGGGATGAGCAGTTCTTC. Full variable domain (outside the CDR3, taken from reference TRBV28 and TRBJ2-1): DVKVTQSSRYLVKRTGEKVFLECVQDMDHENMFWYRQDPGLGLRLIYFSYDVKMKEKGDIPEGYSVSREKKERFSLILESASTNQTSMYLCASRLPGQVRRDEQFFGPGTRLTVL.

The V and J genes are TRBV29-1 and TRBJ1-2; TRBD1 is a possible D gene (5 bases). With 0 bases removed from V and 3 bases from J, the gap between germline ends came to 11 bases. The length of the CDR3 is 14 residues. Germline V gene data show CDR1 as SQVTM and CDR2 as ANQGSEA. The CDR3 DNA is TGCAGCGTTGAAGATCAGGGATTGGACTATGGCTACACCTTC. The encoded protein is CSVEDQGLDYGYTF.

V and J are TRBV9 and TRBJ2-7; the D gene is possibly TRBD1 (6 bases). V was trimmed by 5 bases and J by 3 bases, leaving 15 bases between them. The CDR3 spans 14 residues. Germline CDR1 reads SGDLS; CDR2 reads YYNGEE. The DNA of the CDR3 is TGTGCCAGCAGTCCCCGACAGGAGTACTACGAGCAGTACTTC. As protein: CASSPRQEYYEQYF.

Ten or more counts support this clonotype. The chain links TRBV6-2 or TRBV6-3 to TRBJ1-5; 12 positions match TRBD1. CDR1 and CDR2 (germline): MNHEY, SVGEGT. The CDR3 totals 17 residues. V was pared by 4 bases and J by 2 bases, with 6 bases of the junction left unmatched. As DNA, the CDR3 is TGTGCCAGCAGTTCGGGACAGGGGGCGCGGGGCAATCAGCCCCAGCATTTT. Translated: CASSSGQGARGNQPQHF.

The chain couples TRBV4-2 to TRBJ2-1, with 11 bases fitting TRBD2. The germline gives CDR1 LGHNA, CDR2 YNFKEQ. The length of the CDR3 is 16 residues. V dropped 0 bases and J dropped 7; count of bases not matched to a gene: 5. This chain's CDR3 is CASSQDTSGSRNEQFF. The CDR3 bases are TGTGCCAGCAGCCAAGATACTAGCGGGAGTAGAAATGAGCAGTTCTTC.

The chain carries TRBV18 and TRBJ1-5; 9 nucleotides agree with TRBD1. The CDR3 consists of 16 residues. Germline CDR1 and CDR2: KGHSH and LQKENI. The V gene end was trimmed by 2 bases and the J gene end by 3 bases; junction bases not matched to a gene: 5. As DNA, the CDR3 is TGTGCCAGCTCACCAACCGGGACAGGGTTCAATCAGCCCCAGCATTTT. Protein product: CASSPTGTGFNQPQHF.

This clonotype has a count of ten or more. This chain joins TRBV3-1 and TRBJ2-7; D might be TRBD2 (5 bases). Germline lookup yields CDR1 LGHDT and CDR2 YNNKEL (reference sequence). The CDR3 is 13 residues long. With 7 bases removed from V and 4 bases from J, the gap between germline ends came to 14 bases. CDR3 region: CASTNEGVYEQYF. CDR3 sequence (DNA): TGTGCCAGCACCAATGAGGGTGTGTACGAGCAGTACTTC.

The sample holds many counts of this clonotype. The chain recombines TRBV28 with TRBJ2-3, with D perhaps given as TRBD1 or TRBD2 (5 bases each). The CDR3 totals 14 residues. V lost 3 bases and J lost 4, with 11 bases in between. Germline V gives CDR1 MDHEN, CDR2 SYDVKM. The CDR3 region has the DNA TGTGCCAGCAGTTTCGAGGGGACGGCAGATACGCAGTATTTT. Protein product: CASSFEGTADTQYF. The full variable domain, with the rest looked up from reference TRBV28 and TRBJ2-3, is DVKVTQSSRYLVKRTGEKVFLECVQDMDHENMFWYRQDPGLGLRLIYFSYDVKMKEKGDIPEGYSVSREKKERFSLILESASTNQTSMYLCASSFEGTADTQYFGPGTRLTVL.

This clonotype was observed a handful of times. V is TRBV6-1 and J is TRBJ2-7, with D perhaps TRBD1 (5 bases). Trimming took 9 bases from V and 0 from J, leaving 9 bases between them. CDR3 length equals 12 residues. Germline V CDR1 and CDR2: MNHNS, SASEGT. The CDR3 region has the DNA TGTGCCAGTCAGGGCTCCTCCTACGAGCAGTACTTC. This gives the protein CASQGSSYEQYF.

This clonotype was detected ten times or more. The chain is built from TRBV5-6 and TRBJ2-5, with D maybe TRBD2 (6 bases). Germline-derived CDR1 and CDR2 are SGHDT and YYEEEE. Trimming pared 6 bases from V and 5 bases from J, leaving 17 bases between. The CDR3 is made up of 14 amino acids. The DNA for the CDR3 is TGTGCCAGCACCTACGGGGGTTTCCAGGAGACCCAGTACTTC. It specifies CASTYGGFQETQYF.

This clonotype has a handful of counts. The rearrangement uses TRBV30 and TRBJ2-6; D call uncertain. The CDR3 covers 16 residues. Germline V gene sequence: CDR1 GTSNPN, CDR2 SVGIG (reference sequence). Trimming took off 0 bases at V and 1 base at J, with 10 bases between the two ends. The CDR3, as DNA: TGTGCCTGGAGTGTACCCCTTGAATCTGGGGCCAACGTCCTGACTTTC. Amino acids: CAWSVPLESGANVLTF.